This TCR beta chain derives from a study of blood T cell repertoires in COVID-19. Across the whole study: Samples representing acute and convalescent COVID-19 were sourced from the United States, Italy and Spain.

The V gene lost 0 bases and the J gene lost 0 bases, with 8 bases spanning the gap. The germline gives CDR1 MNHNY, CDR2 SVGAGI (reference sequence). The CDR3 runs to 15 residues. Per the authors' pipeline: Counts of nucleated cells, estimated from reference gene primer amplification, were obtained. Profiled with immunoSEQ multiplex PCR; TCRdb holds only in-frame clones, not every one. The DNA was the basis for D and trimming; V, J and clone size are from that table. The sample consists of hundreds of thousands of clones, approximately 88% of them appearing once. The sequenced material came from peripheral blood. This TCR was sampled from a woman aged 45-65 years with COVID-19, enrolled during active disease. The chain is built from TRBV6-6 and TRBJ1-1; TRBD1 is a possible D gene (5 bases). CDR3 in amino acids: CASSYSSGMNTEAFF. The DNA for the CDR3 is TGTGCCAGCAGTTACTCTTCAGGGATGAACACTGAAGCTTTCTTT.